Sequencing of this T cell receptor beta chain was carried out in a study of T cell responses to AZD1222 COVID-19 vaccine. Study results and limitations: The sample set comprised mostly white British donors with more females, and clonal diversity was possibly underestimated. A rise in Spike-specific TCR breadth and depth followed two AZD1222 doses.

The table came from immunoSEQ multiplex PCR; TCRdb's copy has only in-frame clones and leaves some out. The data show 150,000 to 200,000 clones, 85% to 95% seen once. CDR3 length: 16 residues. Germline V gene lookup returns CDR1 SGHRS and CDR2 YFSETQ. Germline trimming cut 2 bases from V and 5 bases from J; bases unmatched to any gene: 6. This clone was found once. Its antigen is currently unknown. This specimen consisted of peripheral blood, obtained on day 0 of AZD1222 vaccination. This TCR derives from an adult in good health. The V gene is TRBV5-1, the J gene TRBJ2-2; 10 nucleotides match TRBD2. The CDR3 is CASSLSSLAGTGELFF. The CDR3 DNA follows: TGCGCCAGCAGCTTAAGTTCACTAGCGGGGACCGGGGAGCTGTTTTTT. Looking up the rest from reference TRBV5-1 and TRBJ2-2 gives the full variable domain: KAGVTQTPRYLIKTRGQQVTLSCSPISGHRSVSWYQQTPGQGLQFLFEYFSETQRNKGNFPGRFSGRQFSNSRSEMNVSTLELGDSALYLCASSLSSLAGTGELFFGEGSRLTVL.